This T cell receptor (beta chain) comes out of a study of cytomegalovirus exposure and HLA in healthy donors. PCR amplification relied on 60 Vbeta primers (plus 13 Jbeta primers). This table comes from immunoSEQ multiplex PCR, and its TCRdb copy is limited to in-frame clones, with some not included. The repertoire holds 90,000 to 110,000 clones, with around 78% as singletons. This CDR3 spans 14 amino acids. The germline V gene encodes CDR1 SEHNR and CDR2 FQNEAQ (reference sequence). The V and J ends lost 4 bases and 2 bases respectively, with 9 bases between them. Specimen: PBMCs. The TCR sequence derives from a male donor in good health and CMV-seronegative. J is TRBJ1-5 and V is TRBV7-9; D not resolved. The CDR3 loop reads CASSSTYGNQPQHF. The CDR3, as DNA: TGTGCCAGCAGCTCTACTTACGGCAATCAGCCCCAGCATTTT.